A single sample gave rise to the 8 T cell receptor beta chains below, sequenced in a study of lymphopenia after photon versus proton radiotherapy. Data came from immunoSEQ multiplex PCR; TCRdb stores just in-frame clones and leaves some out. Among more than 25,000 clones listed, approximately 86% were seen once. Material: peripheral blood, obtained from a patient treated with photon-based radiotherapy. These TCRs come from a man aged 50-59 years with gastric cancer.

V gene TRBV30 combines with J gene TRBJ2-5; D remains unclear. Trimming removed 1 base from V and 7 bases from J, with 16 bases in between. The CDR3 totals 14 residues. Germline loops: CDR1 GTSNPN, CDR2 SVGIG (reference sequence). The CDR3 loop reads CAWSGLPPPWTQYF. The CDR3 region has the DNA TGTGCCTGGAGTGGACTTCCCCCCCCTTGGACCCAGTACTTC.

The CDR3 sequence is CASSLVVNNSPLHF. For the CDR3, the DNA is TGTGCCAGCAGCTTAGTAGTAAATAATTCACCCCTCCACTTT. The V and J genes are TRBV13 and TRBJ1-6, with D unclear. V lost 1 base and J lost 5, with 6 bases in between. Germline CDR1 PRHDT, CDR2 FYEKMQ (reference sequence). The CDR3 covers 14 residues.

This rearrangement joins TRBV7-8 to TRBJ2-7, with 8 nucleotides matching TRBD2. V was clipped by 1 base and J by 2 bases; unmatched bases: 4. This CDR3 spans 15 amino acids. The germline gives CDR1 SGHVS, CDR2 FQNEAQ. In DNA, the CDR3 is TGTGCCAGCAGCTTAGGGGCGGGAGGAACCTACGAGCAGTACGTC. Residues: CASSLGAGGTYEQYV.

This chain connects TRBV10-3 to TRBJ1-3, with 9 bases that match TRBD1. CDR1 and CDR2 from the germline V gene are ENHRY and SYGVKD. The CDR3 is 13 amino acids. The V gene end was trimmed by 6 bases and the J gene end by 7 bases; junction bases not matched to a gene: 4. The CDR3, as DNA: TGTGCCATCAGCGAGGGACAGGGTAACACCATATATTTT. Translated: CAISEGQGNTIYF.

This clone was recorded once. The rearrangement links TRBV6-6 to TRBJ2-7; D gene ambiguous. Germline CDR1 MNHNY, CDR2 SVGAGI (reference sequence). Trimming left V 6 bases short and J 2 bases short, with 17 bases between. There are 15 residues in the CDR3. The CDR3 spells CASSSRNLLTYEQYF. Written as DNA, the CDR3 is TGTGCCAGCAGCAGCAGGAATTTGCTGACCTACGAGCAGTACTTC.

The rearrangement uses TRBV18 and TRBJ1-2, with unresolved D. Germline CDR1 reads KGHSH; CDR2 reads LQKENI. V lost 0 bases and J lost 1, with 15 bases in between. The CDR3 runs to 17 residues. This chain's CDR3 is CASSPPIGGLINYGYTF. Written as DNA, the CDR3 is TGTGCCAGCTCACCACCGATCGGCGGACTAATTAACTATGGCTACACCTTC.

This chain joins TRBV7-2 and TRBJ2-5, with D possibly being TRBD2 (5 bases). This CDR3 region has 13 residues. V lost 4 bases and J 5 bases, leaving 11 bases between the germline ends. Germline V CDR1 and CDR2: SGHTA, FQGNSA. The CDR3: CASSYSERETQYF. CDR3 nucleotides: TGTGCCAGCAGCTACTCGGAGCGGGAGACCCAGTACTTC.

The V call is TRBV7-4, the J call TRBJ2-7; D might be TRBD1 (5 bases). Germline V CDR1 and CDR2: SGHVT, SQSDAQ. Trimming cost V 2 bases and J 1 base, with 15 bases left between them. The CDR3 contains 16 residues. In DNA form, the CDR3 reads TGTGCCAGCAGCTTAAGGGGTAGAATGTTGTCCTACGAGCAGTACGTC. Translation: CASSLRGRMLSYEQYV.